This T cell receptor beta chain was retrieved from a study of T cell repertoires in cytomegalovirus infection. Regarding the study as a whole: The ex vivo response showed dominance by HLA-C-restricted CMV-specific TCR beta clonotypes.

This clonotype has a handful of counts. The antigen is unknown. TCRdb independently ran MiXCR on the reads; one entry per CDR3 protein. Among fewer than 900,000 distinct CDR3 sequences, 25% to 30% were seen once, and the ten largest hold less than 15%. Specimen: cultured CD8+ T cells from PBMCs, collected from culture after CMV antigen stimulation. The sequence came from a human donor in good health (CMV status not recorded). Some clones in this sample may be carry-over from other donors' samples.

DNA of the CDR3: TGTGCCAGCAGCGCACAGGGGACAGGCAGAGAGACCCAGTACTTC. Residues: CASSAQGTGRETQYF. V is TRBV9 and J is TRBJ2-5, with 8 bases aligning to TRBD1. With V trimmed by 3 bases and J by 4 bases, 8 bases remained unmatched. Germline CDR1 SGDLS, CDR2 YYNGEE. This CDR3 comprises 15 residues.